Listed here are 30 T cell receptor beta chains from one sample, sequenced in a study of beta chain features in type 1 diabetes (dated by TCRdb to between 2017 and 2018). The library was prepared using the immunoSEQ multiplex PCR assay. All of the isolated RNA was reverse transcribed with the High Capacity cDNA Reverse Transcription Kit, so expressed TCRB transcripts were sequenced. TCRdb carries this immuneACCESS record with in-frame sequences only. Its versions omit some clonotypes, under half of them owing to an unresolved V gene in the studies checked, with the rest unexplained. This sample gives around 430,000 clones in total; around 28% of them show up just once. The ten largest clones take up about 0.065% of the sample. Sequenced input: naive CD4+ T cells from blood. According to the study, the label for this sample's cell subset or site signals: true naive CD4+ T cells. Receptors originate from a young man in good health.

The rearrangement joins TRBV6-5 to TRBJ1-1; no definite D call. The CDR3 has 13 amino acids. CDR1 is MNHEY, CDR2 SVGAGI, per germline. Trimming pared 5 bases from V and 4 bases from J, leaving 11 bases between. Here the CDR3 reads CASSQRAGTEAFF. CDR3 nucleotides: TGTGCCAGCAGTCAAAGGGCGGGCACTGAAGCTTTCTTT.

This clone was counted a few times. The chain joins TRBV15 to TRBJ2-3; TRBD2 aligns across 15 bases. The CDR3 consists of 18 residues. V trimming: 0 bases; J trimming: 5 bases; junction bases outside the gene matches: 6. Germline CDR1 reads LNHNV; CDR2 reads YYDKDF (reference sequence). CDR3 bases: TGTGCCACCAGCAGAGATCTGGGACTAGCGGGAGGATTAGATACGCAGTATTTT. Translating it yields CATSRDLGLAGGLDTQYF.

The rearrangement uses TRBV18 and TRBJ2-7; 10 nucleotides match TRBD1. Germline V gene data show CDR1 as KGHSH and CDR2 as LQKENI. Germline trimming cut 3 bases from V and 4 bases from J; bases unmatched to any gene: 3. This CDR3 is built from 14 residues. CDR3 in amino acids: CASSPGTGVYEQYF. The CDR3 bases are TGTGCCAGCTCACCCGGGACAGGGGTTTACGAGCAGTACTTC.

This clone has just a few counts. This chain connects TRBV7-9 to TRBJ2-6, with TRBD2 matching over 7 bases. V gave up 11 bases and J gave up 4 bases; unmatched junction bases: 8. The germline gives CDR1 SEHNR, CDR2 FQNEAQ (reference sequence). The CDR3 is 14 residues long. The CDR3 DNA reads TGTGCCCATAGGGAGGGCCCAGGGGCCAACGTCCTGACTTTC. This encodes CAHREGPGANVLTF.

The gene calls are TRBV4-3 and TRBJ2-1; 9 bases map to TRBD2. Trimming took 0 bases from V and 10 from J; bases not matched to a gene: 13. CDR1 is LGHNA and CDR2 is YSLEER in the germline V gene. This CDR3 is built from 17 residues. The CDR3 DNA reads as TGCGCCAGCAGCCAAGATGGTGCGGGAGGGGTCCGATTCGAGCAGTTCTTC. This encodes CASSQDGAGGVRFEQFF.

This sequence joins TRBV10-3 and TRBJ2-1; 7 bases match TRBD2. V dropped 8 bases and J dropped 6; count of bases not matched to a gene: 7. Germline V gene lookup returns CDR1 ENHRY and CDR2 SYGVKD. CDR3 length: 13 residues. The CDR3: CAIGRERGNEQFF. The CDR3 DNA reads TGTGCCATCGGTCGGGAGCGGGGCAATGAGCAGTTCTTC.

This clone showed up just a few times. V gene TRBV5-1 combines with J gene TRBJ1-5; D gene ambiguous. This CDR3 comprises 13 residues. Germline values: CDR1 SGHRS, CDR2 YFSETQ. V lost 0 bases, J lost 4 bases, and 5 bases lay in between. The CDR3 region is CASSLDPNQPQHF. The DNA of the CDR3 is TGCGCCAGCAGCTTGGACCCTAATCAGCCCCAGCATTTT.

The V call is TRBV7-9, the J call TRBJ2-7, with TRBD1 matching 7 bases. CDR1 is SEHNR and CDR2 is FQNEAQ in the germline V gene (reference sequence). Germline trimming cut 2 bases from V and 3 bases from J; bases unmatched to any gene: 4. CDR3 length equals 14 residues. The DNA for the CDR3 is TGTGCCAGCAGCTTATGGGACAGAGACTACGAGCAGTACTTC. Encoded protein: CASSLWDRDYEQYF.

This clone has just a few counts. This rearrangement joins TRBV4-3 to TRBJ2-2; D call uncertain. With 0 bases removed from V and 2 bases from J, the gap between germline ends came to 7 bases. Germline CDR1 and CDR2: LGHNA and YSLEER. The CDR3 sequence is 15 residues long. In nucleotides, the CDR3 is TGCGCCAGCAGCCAAGAACGTCAAAACACCGGGGAGCTGTTTTTT. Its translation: CASSQERQNTGELFF.

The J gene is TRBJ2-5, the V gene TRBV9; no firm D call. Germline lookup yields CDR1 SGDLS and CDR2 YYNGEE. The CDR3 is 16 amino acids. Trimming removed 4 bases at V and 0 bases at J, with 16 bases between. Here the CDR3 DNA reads TGTGCCAGCAGCCCCAGCCCTAGGGCCTACCAAGAGACCCAGTACTTC. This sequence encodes CASSPSPRAYQETQYF.

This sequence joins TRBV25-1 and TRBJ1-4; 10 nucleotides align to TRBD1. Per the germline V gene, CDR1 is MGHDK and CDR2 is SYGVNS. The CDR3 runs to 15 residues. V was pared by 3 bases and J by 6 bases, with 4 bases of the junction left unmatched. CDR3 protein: CASSDPTGGDEKLFF. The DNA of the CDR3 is TGTGCCAGCAGTGACCCGACAGGGGGCGATGAAAAACTGTTTTTT.

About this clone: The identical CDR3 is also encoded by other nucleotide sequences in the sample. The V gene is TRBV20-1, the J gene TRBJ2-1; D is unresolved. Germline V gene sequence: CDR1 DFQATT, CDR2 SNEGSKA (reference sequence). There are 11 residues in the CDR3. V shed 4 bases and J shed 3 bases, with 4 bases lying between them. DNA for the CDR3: TGCAGTGCTACCGGCTACAATGAGCAGTTCTTC. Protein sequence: CSATGYNEQFF.

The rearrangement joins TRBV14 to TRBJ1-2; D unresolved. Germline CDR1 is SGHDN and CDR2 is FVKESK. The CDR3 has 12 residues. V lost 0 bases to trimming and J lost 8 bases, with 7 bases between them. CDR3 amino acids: CASSQDTRGYTF. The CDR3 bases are TGTGCCAGCAGCCAAGATACCCGGGGCTACACCTTC.

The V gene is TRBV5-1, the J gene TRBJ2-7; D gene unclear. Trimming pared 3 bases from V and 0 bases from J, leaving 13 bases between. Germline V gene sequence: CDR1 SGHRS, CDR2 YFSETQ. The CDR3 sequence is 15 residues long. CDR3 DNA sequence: TGCGCCAGCAGCTCCCATGGCAGAAGCTCCTACGAGCAGTACTTC. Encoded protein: CASSSHGRSSYEQYF.

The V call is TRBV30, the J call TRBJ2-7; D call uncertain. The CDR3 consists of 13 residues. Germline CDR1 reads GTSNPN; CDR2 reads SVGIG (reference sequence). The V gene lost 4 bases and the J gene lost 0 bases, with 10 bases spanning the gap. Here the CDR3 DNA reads TGTGCCTGGATCCGGCCGGCCTCCTACGAGCAGTACTTC. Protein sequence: CAWIRPASYEQYF.

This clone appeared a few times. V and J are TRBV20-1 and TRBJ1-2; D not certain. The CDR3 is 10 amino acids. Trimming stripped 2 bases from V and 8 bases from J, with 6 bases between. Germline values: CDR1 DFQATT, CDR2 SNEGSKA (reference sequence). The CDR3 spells CSARQAGYTF. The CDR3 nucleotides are TGCAGTGCTAGACAAGCAGGCTACACCTTC.

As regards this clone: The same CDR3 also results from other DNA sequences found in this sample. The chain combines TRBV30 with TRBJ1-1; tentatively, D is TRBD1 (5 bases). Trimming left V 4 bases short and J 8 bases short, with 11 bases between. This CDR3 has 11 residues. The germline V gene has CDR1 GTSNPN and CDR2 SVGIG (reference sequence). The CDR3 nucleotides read TGTGCCTGGACCCCACGGACAGAAGCTTTCTTT. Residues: CAWTPRTEAFF.

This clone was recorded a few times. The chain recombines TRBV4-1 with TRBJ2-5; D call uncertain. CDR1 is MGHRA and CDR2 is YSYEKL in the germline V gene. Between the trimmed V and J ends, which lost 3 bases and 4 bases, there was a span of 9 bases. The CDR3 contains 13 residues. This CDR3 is CASSHWQRETQYF. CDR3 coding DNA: TGCGCCAGCAGCCATTGGCAGAGAGAGACCCAGTACTTC.

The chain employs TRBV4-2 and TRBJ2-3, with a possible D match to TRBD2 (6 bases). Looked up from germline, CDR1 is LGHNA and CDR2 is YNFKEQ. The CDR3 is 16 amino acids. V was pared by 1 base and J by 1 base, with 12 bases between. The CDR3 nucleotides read TGTGCCAGCAGCCAAGGAATAGCTAGCGGCACAGATACGCAGTATTTT. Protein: CASSQGIASGTDTQYF.

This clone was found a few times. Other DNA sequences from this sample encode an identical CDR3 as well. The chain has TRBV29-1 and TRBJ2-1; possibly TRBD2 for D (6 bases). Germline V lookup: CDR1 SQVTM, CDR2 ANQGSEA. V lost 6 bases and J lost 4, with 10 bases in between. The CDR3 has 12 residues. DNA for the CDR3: TGCAGCGTAGACGGGACTTACAATGAGCAGTTCTTC. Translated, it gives CSVDGTYNEQFF.

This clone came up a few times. CDR3 nucleotides: TGTGCCAGCAGCTTACCCGGGCTAGCGGGATCCCGAGGGGGTGAGCAGTTCTTC. Its protein is CASSLPGLAGSRGGEQFF. This chain links TRBV7-8 with TRBJ2-1, with 9 bases that match TRBD2. The CDR3 contains 18 residues. V trimming: 2 bases; J trimming: 9 bases; junction bases outside the gene matches: 17. In germline, CDR1 is SGHVS, CDR2 FQNEAQ. Looking up the rest from reference TRBV7-8 and TRBJ2-1 gives the full variable domain: GAGVSQSPRYKVAKRGQDVALRCDPISGHVSLFWYQQALGQGPEFLTYFQNEAQLDKSGLPSDRFFAERPEGSVSTLKIQRTQQEDSAVYLCASSLPGLAGSRGGEQFFGPGTRLTVL.

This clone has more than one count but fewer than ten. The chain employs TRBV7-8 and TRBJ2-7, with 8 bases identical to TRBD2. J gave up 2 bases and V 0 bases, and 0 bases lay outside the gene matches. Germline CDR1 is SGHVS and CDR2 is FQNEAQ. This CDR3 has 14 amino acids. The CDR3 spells CASSLAGLAYEQYF. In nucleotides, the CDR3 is TGTGCCAGCAGCTTAGCGGGACTAGCCTACGAGCAGTACTTC. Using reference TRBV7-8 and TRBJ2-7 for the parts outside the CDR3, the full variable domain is GAGVSQSPRYKVAKRGQDVALRCDPISGHVSLFWYQQALGQGPEFLTYFQNEAQLDKSGLPSDRFFAERPEGSVSTLKIQRTQQEDSAVYLCASSLAGLAYEQYFGPGTRLTVT.

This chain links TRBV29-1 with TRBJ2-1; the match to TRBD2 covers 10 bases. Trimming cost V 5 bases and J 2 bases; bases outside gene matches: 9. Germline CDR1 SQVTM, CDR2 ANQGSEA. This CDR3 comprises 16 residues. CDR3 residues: CSVSRASGSTYNEQFF. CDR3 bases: TGCAGCGTTTCCAGAGCTAGCGGGAGCACCTACAATGAGCAGTTCTTC.

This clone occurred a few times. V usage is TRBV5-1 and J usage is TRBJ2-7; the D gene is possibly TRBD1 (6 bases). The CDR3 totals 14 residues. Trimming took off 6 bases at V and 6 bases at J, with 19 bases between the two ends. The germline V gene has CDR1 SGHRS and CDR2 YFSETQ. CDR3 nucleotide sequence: TGCGCCAGCACCCCCGACAGGCTTGCAGGCGAGCAGTACTTC. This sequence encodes CASTPDRLAGEQYF.

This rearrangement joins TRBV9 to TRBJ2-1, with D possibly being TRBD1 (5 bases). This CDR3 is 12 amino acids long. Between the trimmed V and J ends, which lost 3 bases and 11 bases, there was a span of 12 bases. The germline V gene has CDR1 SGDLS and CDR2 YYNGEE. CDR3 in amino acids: CASSDQDSKQFF. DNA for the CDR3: TGTGCCAGCAGCGATCAAGACAGCAAGCAGTTCTTC.

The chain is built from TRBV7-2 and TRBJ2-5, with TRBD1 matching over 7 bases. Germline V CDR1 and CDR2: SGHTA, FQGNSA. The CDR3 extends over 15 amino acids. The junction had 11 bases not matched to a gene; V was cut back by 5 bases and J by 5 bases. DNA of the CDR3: TGTGCCAGCAGCCGACAGGGTGTCAGAATGGAGACCCAGTACTTC. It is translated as CASSRQGVRMETQYF.

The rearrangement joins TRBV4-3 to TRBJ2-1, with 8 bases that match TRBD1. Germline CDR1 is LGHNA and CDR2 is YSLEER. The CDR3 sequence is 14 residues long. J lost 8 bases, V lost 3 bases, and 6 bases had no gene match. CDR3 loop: CASSHRTGRDEQFF. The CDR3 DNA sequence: TGCGCCAGCAGCCATCGGACAGGGCGGGATGAGCAGTTCTTC.

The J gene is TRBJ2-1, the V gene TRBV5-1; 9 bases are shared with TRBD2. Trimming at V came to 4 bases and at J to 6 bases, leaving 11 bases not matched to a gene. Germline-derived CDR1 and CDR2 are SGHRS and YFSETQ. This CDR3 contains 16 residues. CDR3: CASSQSSGSLVNEQFF. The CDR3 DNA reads TGCGCCAGCAGCCAAAGTAGCGGGAGCCTCGTCAATGAGCAGTTCTTC.

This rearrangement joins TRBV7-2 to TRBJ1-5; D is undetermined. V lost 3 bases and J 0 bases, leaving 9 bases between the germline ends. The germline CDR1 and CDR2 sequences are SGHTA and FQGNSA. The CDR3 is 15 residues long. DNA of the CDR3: TGTGCCAGCAGCTTCTCGGCCGATAGCAATCAGCCCCAGCATTTT. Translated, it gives CASSFSADSNQPQHF.

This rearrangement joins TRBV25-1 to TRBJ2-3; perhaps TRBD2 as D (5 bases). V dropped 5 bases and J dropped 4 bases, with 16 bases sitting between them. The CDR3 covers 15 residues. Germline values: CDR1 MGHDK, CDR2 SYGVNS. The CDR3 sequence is CASSRASDLADTQYF. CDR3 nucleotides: TGTGCCAGCAGTAGGGCCTCGGACTTGGCAGATACGCAGTATTTT. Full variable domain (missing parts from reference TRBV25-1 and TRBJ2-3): EADIYQTPRYLVIGTGKKITLECSQTMGHDKMYWYQQDPGMELHLIHYSYGVNSTEKGDLSSESTVSRIRTEHFPLTLESARPSHTSQYLCASSRASDLADTQYFGPGTRLTVL.